Sequencing of this TCR beta chain was carried out in a study of T cells expressing NK-cell markers. Background on the study: Among the eight sequenced donors, seven tested HCMV-seropositive and one tested seronegative. Whole-study findings and limits: Top CD8+ clonotypes included the dominant CD3+CD56+NKG2C+ clonotypes in roughly 6 donors. The leading position in the CD3+CD56-NKG2C+ fraction of several donors also went to these clonotypes.

For TCR beta, cDNA was produced by 5'RACE template switching with UMIs. Each CDR3 protein gets one entry in TCRdb, which reprocessed the 5' RACE reads and gives no DNA. The sample table sets out almost 450,000 distinct CDR3 sequences. CDR3 length equals 13 residues. From germline, CDR1 is DFQATT and CDR2 SNEGSKA (reference sequence). About this clonotype: The antigen is undetermined.

The specimen sequenced was blood T cells: a sorted CD56 or NKG2C T cell subset, CD4+ or CD8+ T cells, or bulk PBMC T cells (not recorded which). The origin of this receptor is a woman between 18 and 69 years old in good health. This sequence joins TRBV20-1 and TRBJ1-2; TCRdb proposes TRBD1, but this gene call is untestable without DNA. This chain's CDR3 is CSARPQDSYGYTF.